This paragraph reports one TCR beta chain. The clone's antigen remains unknown. Per-nucleotide qualities are absent, and no much larger clonotype sits a single base away. The data were produced on an Illumina MiSeq. Genomic DNA from sorted T cell subsets was used as template for TCRbeta CDR3 amplification. The TCRbeta CDR3 region was amplified by multiplex PCR using 30 forward and 13 reverse primers. AMPure XP beads were used to purify the PCR products, after which a second roughly 26-cycle PCR added indices and adaptors. Before sequencing, libraries were gel-purified with the QIAquick Gel Extraction Kit. The paper's data handling went like this. FLASH was used to merge paired-end reads, and IgBLAST was used to align the merged reads to IMGT V, D and J germline references. Reads with below 70% alignment identity to germline references were discarded, and some 12 million reads were retained study-wide. Following IMGT definitions, CDR3 boundaries, reading frame and productivity were assigned. A highly-expanded clone was defined as any clone making up 1% or more of reads, and normalized Shannon entropy served as the measure of diversity. Group differences in Shannon entropy were tested with unpaired two-tailed t-tests. TCRdb passed the public sequencing reads through fastp at Q25 and MiXCR, retaining productive beta sequences. One record per CDR3 amino acid sequence lists the most common genes and DNA. TCRdb, rather than the study authors, made the V and J calls. For this sample there are fewer than 300,000 distinct CDR3 sequences; approximately 45% appear just once. Together, the top ten hold roughly an eighth of the sample.

The data originate from a study of type 1 and type 2 diabetes patients (dated by TCRdb to the mid-2010s). Turning to the overall study: The cohort comprised about ten type 1 diabetes patients, four type 2 diabetes patients and 6 or 7 nondiabetic controls recruited in China. Type 2 diabetes patients were included as a disease comparison group for the type 1 diabetes patients. TCRbeta repertoires were profiled by high-throughput sequencing in the study to compare type 1 diabetes, type 2 diabetes and nondiabetic individuals. When approximately 18-cycle amplification was compared with roughly 27-cycle amplification, V gene usage looked similar, suggesting that primer efficiencies were similar and PCR bias was random. Paired-end sequencing of TCRbeta libraries was performed on Illumina HiSeq 2000 or MiSeq instruments. The whole study generated 15 million to 20 million paired-end reads. Throughout the study, CD4 or CD8 MicroBeads on MACS columns were used to positively select CD4+ and CD8+ T cells from PBMCs.

All diabetic patients met standard classification criteria for type 1 or type 2 diabetes, with glucose and C-peptide assessed by WHO-recommended methods. Donors with other autoimmune diseases or infections within the previous four weeks were excluded from participation. A roughly 10-milliliter sample of peripheral blood was drawn from every participant. LymphoPrep density separation was used to isolate PBMCs. Including cysteine and phenylalanine, the CDR3 has 15 amino acids. Only CDR3 DNA is held: 45 bases, read in frame from base 1. From the germline V gene, CDR1 is MNHEY and CDR2 is SVGEGT. Here V drops 7 bases and J drops 5 bases, and the junction holds 11 bases not matched to any gene. General conclusions and limits of the study: Study groups were not matched for age and gender, which possibly biased interpretation. In both CD4+ and CD8+ T cells, type 2 diabetes repertoires were highly diverse, with diversity significantly greater than that of type 1 diabetes repertoires. Only a few highly-expanded CD4+ clones (median one) were found in type 2 diabetes patients, and these clones made up a median around 4.1% of reads. Only a limited number of T2D and control samples were sequenced, so some T1D-only HECs might also appear in more T2D or control samples. Type 2 diabetes and control samples had highly correlated V and J gene usage patterns, with an average between-sample correlation of roughly 0.97.

The sequenced material came from peripheral blood mononuclear cells (PBMCs). The chain is assembled from TRBV6-2 or TRBV6-3 and TRBJ2-7; TRBD1 agrees with 10 junctional bases. The sequence was obtained from a young man with type 2 diabetes. DNA sequence: TGTGCCAGCACCGAATACAGGACAGGGGGGGACGAGCAGTACTTC. Its translation is CASTEYRTGGDEQYF.